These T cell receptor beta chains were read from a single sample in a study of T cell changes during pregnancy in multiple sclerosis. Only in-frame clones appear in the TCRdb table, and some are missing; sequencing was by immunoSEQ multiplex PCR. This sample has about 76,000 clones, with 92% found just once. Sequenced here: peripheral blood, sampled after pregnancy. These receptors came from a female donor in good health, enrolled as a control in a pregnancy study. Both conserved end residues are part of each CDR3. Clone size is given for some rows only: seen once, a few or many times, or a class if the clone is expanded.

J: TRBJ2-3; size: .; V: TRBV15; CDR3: CATSTGTEKDTQYF
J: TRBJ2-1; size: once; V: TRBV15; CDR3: CATSRATSGRNEQFF
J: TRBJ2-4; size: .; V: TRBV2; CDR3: CASMGATANRAKNIQYF
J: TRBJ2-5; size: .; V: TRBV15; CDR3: CATSRGGLQETQYF
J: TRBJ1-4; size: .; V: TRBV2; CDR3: CASSEDRGSTNEKLFF
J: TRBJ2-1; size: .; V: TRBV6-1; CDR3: CASSEQKGQGQFF
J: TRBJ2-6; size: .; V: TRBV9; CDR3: CASSSRGPDVLTF
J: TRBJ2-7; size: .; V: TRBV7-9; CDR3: CASSPTSGYSYEQYF
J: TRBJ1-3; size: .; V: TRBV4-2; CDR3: CASSQEYDRTSGNTIYF
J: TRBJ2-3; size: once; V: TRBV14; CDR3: CASSQARAGYTQYF
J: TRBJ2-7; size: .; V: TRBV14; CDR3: CASSQEAWEFYEQYF
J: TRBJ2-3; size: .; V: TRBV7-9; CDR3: CASSPLAGGFTDTQYF
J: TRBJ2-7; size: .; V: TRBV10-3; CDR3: CAIRILAGLFEQYF
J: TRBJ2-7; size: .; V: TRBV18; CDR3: CASSLGGSGYEQYF
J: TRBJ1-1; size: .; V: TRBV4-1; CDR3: CASSQVGRYGDTEAFF
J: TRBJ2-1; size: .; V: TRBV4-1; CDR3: CASSHPGQGAHNEQFF
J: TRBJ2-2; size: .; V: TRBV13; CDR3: CASSFGQRERGGELFF
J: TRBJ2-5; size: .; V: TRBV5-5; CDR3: CASSPGTPDQETQYF
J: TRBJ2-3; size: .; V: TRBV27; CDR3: CASSFRTGATDTQYF
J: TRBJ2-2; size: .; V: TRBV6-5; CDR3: CASSDRLAGELFF
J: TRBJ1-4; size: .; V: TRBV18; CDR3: CASSPLTTEKLFF
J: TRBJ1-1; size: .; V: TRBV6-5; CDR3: CASSRGNTEAFF
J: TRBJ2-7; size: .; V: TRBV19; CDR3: CASSIESGSSYEQYF
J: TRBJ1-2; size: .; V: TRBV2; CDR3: CATTQGPNYGYTF
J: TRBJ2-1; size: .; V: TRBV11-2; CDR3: CASSQTRTGGIVQKFF
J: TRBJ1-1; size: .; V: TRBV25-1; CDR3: CASSEIRGTEAFF
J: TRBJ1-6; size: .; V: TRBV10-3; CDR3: CAISDRGKGNSPLHF
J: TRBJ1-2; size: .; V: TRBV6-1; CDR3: CASRDTGLSYGYTF
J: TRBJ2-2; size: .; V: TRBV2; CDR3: CASSVWGHTGELFF
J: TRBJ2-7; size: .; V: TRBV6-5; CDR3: CASSSETRTGLYEQYF
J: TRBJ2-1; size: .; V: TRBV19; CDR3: CASSRSSGTLYNEQFF
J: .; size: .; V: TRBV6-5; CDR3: CASSYSGTPSSEQYF
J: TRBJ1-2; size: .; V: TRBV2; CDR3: CASRPGQGLDGYGYTF
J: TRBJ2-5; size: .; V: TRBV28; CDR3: CASSSPPGGQSETQYF
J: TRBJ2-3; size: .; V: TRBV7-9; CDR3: CASSPLSGGADTQYF
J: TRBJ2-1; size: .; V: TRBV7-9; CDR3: CASSLEVSPSGEQFF
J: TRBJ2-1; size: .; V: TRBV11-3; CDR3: CASSSQTGTNEQFF
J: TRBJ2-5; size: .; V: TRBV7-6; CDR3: CASKNRVRMETQYF
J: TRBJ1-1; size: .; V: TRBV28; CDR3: CASSLRGPNTEAFF